This entry lists 17 T cell receptor beta chains sequenced from one sample in a study of blood T cell repertoires in COVID-19. Assay: immunoSEQ multiplex PCR; the TCRdb copy retains only in-frame clones and omits some. This table holds some 250,000 clones, about 86% found once. Sequencing was carried out using peripheral blood. These receptors came from a man aged 25-45 years with active or convalescent COVID-19.

The chain combines TRBV11-2 with TRBJ1-3, with D unresolved. Per the germline V gene, CDR1 is SGHAT and CDR2 is FQNNGV. There are 11 residues in the CDR3. The V and J ends lost 6 bases and 4 bases respectively, with 4 bases between them. The CDR3 reads CASRAGNTIYF. Here the CDR3 DNA reads TGTGCCAGCAGGGCCGGAAACACCATATATTTT.

This clone showed up just once. The rearrangement links TRBV3-1 (or the pseudogene TRBV3-2) to TRBJ1-5, with unresolved D. Trimming took 0 bases from V and 2 from J, leaving 11 bases between them. In germline, CDR1 is LGHDT, CDR2 YNNKEL (reference sequence). The CDR3 runs to 16 residues. CDR3 coding DNA: TGTGCCAGCAGCCAAGATTCCGGGGTACGCAATCAGCCCCAGCATTTT. Its translation is CASSQDSGVRNQPQHF.

The chain links TRBV6-5 to TRBJ1-2; perhaps TRBD1 as D (5 bases). From germline, CDR1 is MNHEY and CDR2 SVGAGI. With 3 bases removed from V and 8 bases from J, the gap between germline ends came to 13 bases. The CDR3 consists of 13 residues. This CDR3 is CASSYSGSEGYTF. CDR3 coding DNA: TGTGCCAGCAGTTATTCAGGGTCAGAAGGCTACACCTTC.

The chain employs TRBV7-8 and TRBJ1-4, with 10 bases that match TRBD1. The CDR3 loop spans 16 amino acids. The V gene's germline CDR1 is SGHVS and CDR2 FQNEAQ. With 5 bases clipped from V and 3 bases from J, the junction kept 6 bases outside the gene matches. The CDR3 DNA follows: TGTGCCAGCAGCCTCGACAGGGGGCTGTCTAATGAAAAACTGTTTTTT. Translating it yields CASSLDRGLSNEKLFF.

The chain couples TRBV5-4 to TRBJ2-7; TRBD2 matches at 12 bases. The CDR3 covers 15 residues. V lost 3 bases and J lost 0; bases outside the gene matches: 1. Germline V gene sequence: CDR1 SGHNT, CDR2 YYREEE (reference sequence). For the CDR3, the DNA is TGTGCCAGCAGCTCTAGCGGGGGGGCCTCCTACGAGCAGTACTTC. This encodes CASSSSGGASYEQYF. The full variable domain, in which reference TRBV5-4 and TRBJ2-7 provide the parts outside the CDR3, is ETGVTQSPTHLIKTRGQQVTLRCSSQSGHNTVSWYQQALGQGPQFIFQYYREEENGRGNFPPRFSGLQFPNYSSELNVNALELDDSALYLCASSSSGGASYEQYFGPGTRLTVT.

CDR3 region: CASGSFQGRGQNQETQYF. DNA for the CDR3: TGTGCCAGCGGGAGCTTCCAAGGTAGGGGGCAGAACCAAGAGACCCAGTACTTC. V usage is TRBV2 and J usage is TRBJ2-5; 7 nucleotides match TRBD1. CDR3 length: 18 amino acids. In germline, CDR1 is SNHLY, CDR2 FYNNEI. The J segment lost 0 bases and the V segment lost 8 bases, leaving 18 bases of the junction unmatched.

This chain joins TRBV21-1 and TRBJ1-1; the DNA was not used to check the table's D call, TRBD1. TRBV21-1 is a known pseudogene. The CDR3 loop spans 17 amino acids. This chain's CDR3 is CASRKTWAPAPNTEAFF. In DNA form, the CDR3 reads TGTGCCAGCAGAAAGACGTGGGCACCCGCCCCGAACACTGAAGCTTTCTTT.

CDR3 protein: CASRLQEYSYEQYF. As DNA, the CDR3 is TGTGCCAGCAGACTCCAGGAATACTCCTACGAGCAGTACTTC. This chain connects TRBV6-5 to TRBJ2-7; no clear D. This CDR3 contains 14 residues. CDR1 is MNHEY and CDR2 is SVGAGI in the germline V gene. V lost 6 bases and J lost 0, with 12 bases in between.

The J gene is TRBJ2-5, the V gene TRBV5-1; 14 positions match TRBD2. Trimming removed 4 bases from V and 2 bases from J; junction bases left unmatched: 7. This CDR3 has 17 amino acids. Germline assignment: CDR1 SGHRS and CDR2 YFSETQ. DNA of the CDR3: TGCGCCAGCAGCGCGCCGGGACTAGCGGGGGTACAAGAGACCCAGTACTTC. Translating gives CASSAPGLAGVQETQYF.

V and J are TRBV4-1 and TRBJ1-1, with 9 bases that match TRBD1. The CDR3 covers 16 residues. The V gene end was trimmed by 1 base and the J gene end by 2 bases; junction bases not matched to a gene: 5. The germline CDR1 and CDR2 sequences are MGHRA and YSYEKL. This CDR3 is CASSQGDRVGNTEAFF. The CDR3 DNA is TGCGCCAGCAGCCAAGGGGACAGGGTGGGTAACACTGAAGCTTTCTTT.

The chain joins TRBV12-3 or TRBV12-4 to TRBJ1-1; D remains unclear. This CDR3 contains 13 residues. Trimming shortened V by 3 bases and J by 2 bases, and 7 bases separated the two germline ends. The CDR3 DNA reads TGTGCCAGCAGTTTGGGGAGCAACACTGAAGCTTTCTTT. Its translation is CASSLGSNTEAFF.

V is TRBV2 and J is TRBJ1-2; possibly TRBD1 for D (5 bases). The CDR3 covers 14 residues. Germline assignment: CDR1 SNHLY and CDR2 FYNNEI. Trimming pared 3 bases from V and 3 bases from J, leaving 11 bases between. In DNA form, the CDR3 reads TGTGCCAGCAGTGAGCAGGGCCAAGACTATGGCTACACCTTC. Its protein product is CASSEQGQDYGYTF.

The rearrangement links TRBV28 to TRBJ2-3, with TRBD1 identical over 9 bases. The V segment lost 7 bases and the J segment 2 bases; nucleotides outside the gene matches: 10. The germline CDR1 and CDR2 sequences are MDHEN and SYDVKM. The length of the CDR3 is 16 residues. The CDR3 reads CASTETGTGTTDTQYF. CDR3 DNA: TGTGCCAGCACCGAGACCGGGACAGGGACCACAGATACGCAGTATTTT.

This sequence joins TRBV4-3 and TRBJ1-1; D is ambiguous. The V and J ends lost 5 bases and 5 bases respectively, with 12 bases between them. This CDR3 comprises 13 residues. Per germline, CDR1 LGHNA and CDR2 YSLEER. CDR3 DNA: TGCGCCAGCAGCGTCCGCGGGGAAACTGAAGCTTTCTTT. Amino acids: CASSVRGETEAFF.

The gene calls are TRBV2 and TRBJ1-1; 11 bases map to TRBD1. Germline trimming cut 7 bases from V and 2 bases from J; bases unmatched to any gene: 9. The V gene's germline CDR1 is SNHLY and CDR2 FYNNEI. This CDR3 has 16 amino acids. The CDR3 coding sequence is TGTGCCAGCATAAGGGACAGGGGGGCTTTTAACACTGAAGCTTTCTTT. Residues: CASIRDRGAFNTEAFF.

The rearrangement uses TRBV19 and TRBJ2-7; 8 nucleotides align to TRBD1. Trimming took 4 bases from V and 2 from J; bases not matched to a gene: 10. The V gene's germline CDR1 is LNHDA and CDR2 SQIVND (reference sequence). This CDR3 region has 16 residues. CDR3 loop: CASSNDRGGGPYEQYF. The CDR3 region has the DNA TGTGCCAGTAGTAACGACAGGGGCGGAGGTCCCTACGAGCAGTACTTC.

The table lists this clone with a count of one. V gene TRBV3-1 (or the pseudogene TRBV3-2) combines with J gene TRBJ1-5; 9 bases fit TRBD1. Germline assignment: CDR1 LGHDT and CDR2 YNNKEL (reference sequence). Trimming at V came to 4 bases and at J to 5 bases, leaving 3 bases not matched to a gene. The CDR3 runs 14 residues. As DNA, the CDR3 is TGTGCCAGCAGCCTCAGACAGGGGGATCAGCCCCAGCATTTT. It yields the protein CASSLRQGDQPQHF.